This note documents a single T cell receptor beta chain sequence. Per the original data handling: Reference gene primer amplification in the assay estimated nucleated cell counts. Measured with immunoSEQ multiplex PCR; TCRdb has only the in-frame clones, and not every one. Clonal size and the V and J genes are those of that table, whereas D and trimming came from the DNA. The sample has 85,000 to 100,000 clones; 86% are singletons. The CDR3 length is 14 residues. Trimming removed 5 bases from V and 6 bases from J, with 16 bases in between. CDR1 MNHEY and CDR2 SMNVEV come from the germline V gene (reference sequence). This sample stems from a study of blood T cell repertoires in COVID-19. For the study at large: COVID-19 samples, acute and convalescent, were from the United States, Italy and Spain. The cDNA or gDNA used as material had been derived from T cells, B-cell-depleted T cells, or PBMCs.

Material: peripheral blood. The sequence was obtained from a man aged 60-69 years with acute or convalescent COVID-19. V and J are TRBV27 and TRBJ1-2, with D possibly being TRBD1 (6 bases). Here the CDR3 reads CASSTGRGLNGYTF. CDR3 nucleotide sequence: TGTGCCAGCAGTACGGGCAGGGGCTTGAATGGCTACACCTTC.